Each of the 25 T cell receptor beta chains below was sequenced from the same sample in a study of Graves' ophthalmopathy and Graves' hyperthyroidism. RNA served as the template for amplifying TCR beta CDR3 regions. Amplification began with first-round RT-PCR using HTBI primers, then second-round multiplex PCR was performed. TCRdb recomputed calls from the multiplex PCR reads with MiXCR, one row per CDR3 protein. The table records almost 750,000 distinct CDR3 sequences, around 40% of them present only once. What was sequenced was peripheral blood. Receptor source: an adult man with Graves' ophthalmopathy.

The J gene is TRBJ1-1, the V gene TRBV5-4; D gene ambiguous. The V and J ends lost 4 bases and 0 bases respectively, with 13 bases between them. From germline, CDR1 is SGHNT and CDR2 YYREEE (reference sequence). The CDR3 contains 15 residues. DNA of the CDR3: TGTGCCAGCAGCCTCGGGCACGGGCTGAACACTGAAGCTTTCTTT. It encodes CASSLGHGLNTEAFF.

This clonotype was seen more than once but under ten times. The chain has TRBV10-3 and TRBJ2-2; 12 nucleotides match TRBD2. This CDR3 contains 16 residues. J was trimmed by 5 bases and V by 3 bases; bases with no gene match: 4. Germline V gene data show CDR1 as ENHRY and CDR2 as SYGVKD. The CDR3 DNA follows: TGTGCCATCAGTGACCAACTAGCGGGGGGAACCGGGGAGCTGTTTTTT. This translates into CAISDQLAGGTGELFF.

This clonotype was seen a handful of times. The V and J genes are TRBV6-1 and TRBJ2-7; D assignment may be TRBD1 or TRBD2 (7 bases each). The CDR3 has 15 amino acids. The V gene's germline CDR1 is MNHNS and CDR2 SASEGT. V gave up 8 bases and J gave up 2 bases, with 19 bases separating them. CDR3 nucleotide sequence: TGTGCCAGCGGGGGGAGCGGGACAGATGCCTACGAGCAGTACTTC. As protein: CASGGSGTDAYEQYF.

This clonotype showed up just a few times. The chain joins TRBV2 to TRBJ2-6, with D uncertain. The germline V gene encodes CDR1 SNHLY and CDR2 FYNNEI. V was shortened by 4 bases and J by 0 bases, with 19 bases between the two germline ends. The CDR3 spans 19 residues. The DNA of the CDR3 is TGTGCCAGCAGTGCCTTGCGACCAAGTGCTCACTCTGGGGCCAACGTCCTGACTTTC. It specifies CASSALRPSAHSGANVLTF.

The chain is built from TRBV29-1 and TRBJ2-3; 7 bases match TRBD2. J was trimmed by 1 base and V by 7 bases; bases with no gene match: 8. CDR1 SQVTM and CDR2 ANQGSEA come from the germline V gene. CDR3 length equals 14 residues. The chain's CDR3 is CSATRSGGTDTQYF. CDR3 nucleotide sequence: TGCAGCGCCACGAGGAGCGGGGGCACAGATACGCAGTATTTT.

As to this clonotype: Germline is not matched at one junction end, which may reflect a read error. The rearrangement uses TRBV20-1 and TRBJ1-4; a weak D match, TRBD1 (5 bases). Germline V gene sequence: CDR1 DFQATT, CDR2 SNEGSKA (reference sequence). The CDR3 loop spans 16 amino acids. CDR3: CRARPFDGAFSEKLFF. CDR3 sequence (DNA): TGCCGTGCTAGGCCTTTCGATGGGGCCTTTTCAGAAAAACTGTTTTTT.

As regards this clonotype: A junction boundary mismatches the germline segment, possibly from a read error. J is TRBJ2-7 and V is TRBV9, with D maybe TRBD2 (6 bases). The CDR3 sequence is 15 residues long. From germline, CDR1 is SGDLS and CDR2 YYNGEE. The CDR3 region has the DNA TGTGCCAGCAGCGTAGGGGGGGATCCCTCCCACGAGCAGTACTTC. Its translation: CASSVGGDPSHEQYF.

This sequence joins TRBV15 and TRBJ2-1; D possibly uses TRBD1 or TRBD2 (7 bases each). Germline-derived CDR1 and CDR2 are LNHNV and YYDKDF (reference sequence). The ends were cut back, 6 bases at V and 4 bases at J, with 28 bases in the middle. This CDR3 region has 19 residues. CDR3 coding DNA: TGTGCCACCAGGTCGGGGGGACAGCCGGGACTGCGCCGATACAATGAGCAGTTCTTC. Its translation: CATRSGGQPGLRRYNEQFF.

This chain uses TRBV10-2 with TRBJ2-6; TRBD1 matches at 7 bases. The junction had 2 bases not matched to a gene; V was cut back by 3 bases and J by 3 bases. Looked up from germline, CDR1 is WSHSY and CDR2 is SAAADI. The length of the CDR3 is 15 residues. For the CDR3, the DNA is TGCGCCAGCAGTGATCGACAGGGTGGGGCCAACGTCCTGACTTTC. Protein sequence: CASSDRQGGANVLTF.

Of note for this clonotype: Mismatch with germline at one junction end may stem from a read error. The chain recombines TRBV7-9 with TRBJ1-4; tentative D call: TRBD1 (6 bases). Matching the DNA end better, TRBJ2-2 makes the J call doubtful. CDR1 and CDR2 from the germline V gene are SEHNR and FQNEAQ (reference sequence). CDR3 size: 14 residues. The CDR3 nucleotides are TGCGCCAGCAGCCAACAGGGTGGAACCGGGGAGCTGTTTTTT. It yields the protein CASSQQGGTGELFF.

The chain has TRBV12-3 or TRBV12-4 and TRBJ1-5; perhaps TRBD1 as D (5 bases). This CDR3 comprises 16 residues. Trimming cost V 6 bases and J 4 bases, with 19 bases left between them. The DNA for the CDR3 is TGTGCCAGCAGAGCCGCCCGCGGCAGGGTAAATCAGCCCCAGCATTTT. Translated: CASRAARGRVNQPQHF.

This clonotype was seen only a few times. CDR3 in DNA: TGTGCCAGCAGCTTCCCCTGGGGTAGCGGCACCGGGGAGCTGTTTTTT. Translation gives CASSFPWGSGTGELFF. The chain combines TRBV7-2 with TRBJ2-2; possible D gene TRBD2, 6 bases. CDR3 length: 16 amino acids. With 3 bases removed from V and 4 bases from J, the gap between germline ends came to 15 bases. In germline, CDR1 is SGHTA, CDR2 FQGNSA.

As for this clonotype: This may come from a read error, since a much larger clone is one base off. This chain links TRBV24-1 with TRBJ1-1, with D perhaps TRBD1 (6 bases). The germline gives CDR1 KGHDR, CDR2 SFDVKD. The CDR3 loop spans 15 amino acids. The CDR3 region is CTTSDVDSRPGEAFF. CDR3 sequence (DNA): TGTACCACCAGTGATGTGGACAGTCGTCCGGGGGAGGCTTTCTTT.

The chain combines TRBV19 with TRBJ1-6; tentative D call: TRBD1 (5 bases). CDR1 and CDR2 from the germline V gene are LNHDA and SQIVND (reference sequence). This CDR3 is 15 amino acids long. Trimming stripped 6 bases from V and 8 bases from J, with 17 bases between. CDR3 bases: TGTGCCAGTAGGGCGGGAGGGGTCCATCATTCACCCCTCCACTTT. It codes for CASRAGGVHHSPLHF.

This chain joins TRBV20-1 and TRBJ2-7; 8 bases agree with TRBD1. Germline lookup yields CDR1 DFQATT and CDR2 SNEGSKA (reference sequence). V was pared by 3 bases and J by 6 bases, with 13 bases of the junction left unmatched. The CDR3 is 15 residues long. CDR3 DNA: TGCAGTGCTAGGGACCGACAGGGGAGGCAGGTCGAGCAGTACTTC. This encodes CSARDRQGRQVEQYF.

To note about this clonotype: The junction shows a germline mismatch at one end, possibly a read error. The gene calls are TRBV6-1 and TRBJ1-5; D uncertain. CDR1 is MNHNS and CDR2 is SASEGT in the germline V gene. This CDR3 comprises 13 residues. The CDR3 is CASSEASNQPQHF. DNA of the CDR3: TGTGCCAGCAGCGAAGCGAGCAATCAGCCCCAGCATTTT.

This chain joins TRBV19 and TRBJ2-2; D might be TRBD2 (7 bases). Trimming left V 4 bases short and J 2 bases short, with 14 bases between. CDR1 is LNHDA and CDR2 is SQIVND in the germline V gene (reference sequence). CDR3 length: 16 amino acids. DNA for the CDR3: TGTGCCAGTAGTACACAGGGAGGGTCCAACACCGGGGAGCTGTTTTTT. This encodes CASSTQGGSNTGELFF.

The chain combines TRBV7-3 with TRBJ2-1; D is uncertain. This CDR3 has 15 residues. V lost 2 bases and J 0 bases, leaving 8 bases between the germline ends. Germline loops: CDR1 SGHTA, CDR2 FQGTGA. Written as DNA, the CDR3 is TGTGCCAGCAGCTTACAACCTATCTCCTACAATGAGCAGTTCTTC. Its protein is CASSLQPISYNEQFF.

This chain uses TRBV6-5 with TRBJ1-6; D may be TRBD1 (5 bases). This CDR3 is built from 16 residues. The germline V gene encodes CDR1 MNHEY and CDR2 SVGAGI. V was trimmed by 0 bases and J by 7 bases, leaving 13 bases between them. In nucleotides, the CDR3 is TGTGCCAGCAGTTACTCTGGGGACGGAGGAAATTCACCCCTCCACTTT. This codes for CASSYSGDGGNSPLHF.

The chain is built from TRBV19 and TRBJ2-2, with D maybe TRBD2 (5 bases). The CDR3 length is 14 residues. The ends were cut back, 7 bases at V and 2 bases at J, with 11 bases in the middle. Germline V CDR1 and CDR2: LNHDA, SQIVND (reference sequence). The CDR3 is CASNRGRNTGELFF. DNA for the CDR3: TGTGCCAGTAATCGCGGGCGTAACACCGGGGAGCTGTTTTTT.

This clonotype has at least ten counts. The J gene is TRBJ1-6, the V gene TRBV5-8; 7 bases align to TRBD1. This CDR3 is built from 15 residues. V lost 3 bases to trimming and J lost 7 bases; unmatched junction nucleotides: 7. The germline V gene has CDR1 SGHTS and CDR2 YDEGEE. CDR3 loop: CASSYGQVGNSPLHF. The CDR3 DNA follows: TGTGCCAGCAGCTATGGACAGGTCGGCAATTCACCCCTCCACTTT.

The chain joins TRBV7-9 to TRBJ2-6, with 8 bases fitting TRBD1. The germline V gene has CDR1 SEHNR and CDR2 FQNEAQ (reference sequence). This CDR3 region has 18 residues. With 5 bases clipped from V and 2 bases from J, the junction kept 11 bases outside the gene matches. CDR3 DNA: TGTGCCAGCAGCCGAGGACAGGGTTTCGGGACTGGGGCCAACGTCCTGACTTTC. This gives the protein CASSRGQGFGTGANVLTF.

On this clonotype itself: An end of the junction does not agree with germline; a read error may underlie this. The V call is TRBV2, the J call TRBJ2-6, with D possibly matching TRBD1 (5 bases). CDR1 SNHLY and CDR2 FYNNEI come from the germline V gene. CDR3 length: 16 residues. The CDR3: CASSSGTLSGANILTF. DNA for the CDR3: TGTGCCAGCAGTTCAGGAACTTTATCTGGGGCCAACATCCTGACTTTC.

This clonotype was found a few times. The chain links TRBV28 to TRBJ1-1, with a possible D match to TRBD1 (5 bases). This CDR3 has 17 amino acids. V was pared by 5 bases and J by 4 bases, with 23 bases between. The germline gives CDR1 MDHEN, CDR2 SYDVKM. This CDR3 reads CASSHTGTSSTRTEAFF. The CDR3 DNA sequence: TGTGCCAGCAGTCATACCGGGACTTCATCAACCCGCACTGAAGCTTTCTTT.

This clonotype was observed many times. The rearrangement links TRBV7-9 to TRBJ2-2, with TRBD2 matching 10 bases. Germline V gene sequence: CDR1 SEHNR, CDR2 FQNEAQ (reference sequence). With 3 bases clipped from V and 7 bases from J, the junction kept 8 bases outside the gene matches. This CDR3 is built from 16 residues. The CDR3 sequence is CASSFHSGGLHGELFF. The CDR3 DNA reads as TGTGCCAGCAGCTTCCATAGCGGGGGGCTCCACGGGGAGCTGTTTTTT.